Sequencing of this T cell receptor (beta chain) was carried out in a study of T cell changes during pregnancy in multiple sclerosis. Profiled with immunoSEQ multiplex PCR; TCRdb holds only in-frame clones, not every one. The sample includes about 98,000 clones, about 91% of them seen just once. Germline values: CDR1 SGHVS, CDR2 FQNEAQ. CDR3 size: 16 residues. V trimming: 4 bases; J trimming: 5 bases; junction bases outside the gene matches: 4. The sequences come from peripheral blood, collected after pregnancy. The TCR sequence derives from a female donor in good health, enrolled as a control in a pregnancy study. V usage is TRBV7-8 and J usage is TRBJ2-2; 13 bases map to TRBD2. DNA for the CDR3: TGTGCCAGCAGCTGGGGGGGACTAGCGGGAACCGGGGAGCTGTTTTTT. This sequence encodes CASSWGGLAGTGELFF.